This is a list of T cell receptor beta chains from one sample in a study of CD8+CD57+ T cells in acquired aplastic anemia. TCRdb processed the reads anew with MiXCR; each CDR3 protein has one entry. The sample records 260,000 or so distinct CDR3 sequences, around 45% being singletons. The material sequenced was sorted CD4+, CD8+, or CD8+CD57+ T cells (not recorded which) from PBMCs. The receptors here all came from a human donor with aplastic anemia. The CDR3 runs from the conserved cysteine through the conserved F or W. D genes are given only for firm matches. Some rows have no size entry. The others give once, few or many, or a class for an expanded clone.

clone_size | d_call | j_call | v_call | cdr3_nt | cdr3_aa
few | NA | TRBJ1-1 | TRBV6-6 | TGTGCCAGCAAGTGGAGTGTAGACCCGGGCCCTGAAGCTTTCTTT | CASKWSVDPGPEAFF
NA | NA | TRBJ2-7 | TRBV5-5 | TGTGCCAGCATGGAGGGAGACGGATCCTACGAGCAGTACTTC | CASMEGDGSYEQYF
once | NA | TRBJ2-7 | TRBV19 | TGTGCCAGTAGTCATCCGGGACCGAACTACGAGCAGTACTTC | CASSHPGPNYEQYF
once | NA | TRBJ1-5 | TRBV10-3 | TGTGCCATCAGTGAGCCTGGGGGGAATCAGCCCCAGCATTTT | CAISEPGGNQPQHF
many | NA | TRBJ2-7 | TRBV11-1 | TGTGCCAGCAGCTTAGAAATGCTGGACAGCTCCTACGAGCAGTACTTC | CASSLEMLDSSYEQYF
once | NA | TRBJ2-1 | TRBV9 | TGTGCCAGCAGCGTAGCCGTAGGCGATGAGCAGTTCTTC | CASSVAVGDEQFF
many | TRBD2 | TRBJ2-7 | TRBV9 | TGTGCCAGCGGCGGGGGAATGGGGCAGGAGCAGTACTTC | CASGGGMGQEQYF
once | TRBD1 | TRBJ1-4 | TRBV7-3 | TGTGCCAGCAGCGCTTCCGGGACAGGGGTAGAGAAACTGTTTTTT | CASSASGTGVEKLFF
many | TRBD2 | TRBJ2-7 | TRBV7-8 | TGTGCCAGCAGCCGACCAGGTAGCGGGAATTACGAGCAGTACTTC | CASSRPGSGNYEQYF
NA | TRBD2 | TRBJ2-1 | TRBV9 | TGTGCCAGCAGCGTAGCGGGAGGAAGAGATACGCAGTTCTTC | CASSVAGGRDTQFF
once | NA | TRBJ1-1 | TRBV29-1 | TGCAGCGTTGAACCCATCCCAGGCACTGAAGCTTTCTTT | CSVEPIPGTEAFF
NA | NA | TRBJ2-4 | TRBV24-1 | TGTGCCACCAGTGATGCGGCAGGGTCGAACGCCAAAAACATTCAGTACTTC | CATSDAAGSNAKNIQYF
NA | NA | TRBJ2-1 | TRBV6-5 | TGTGCCAGCAGTTACTCGCAGGGATACGAGCAGTTCTTC | CASSYSQGYEQFF
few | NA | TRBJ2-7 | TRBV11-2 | TGTGCCAGCAGCCCCGAGGGGGGACAGTACTTC | CASSPEGGQYF
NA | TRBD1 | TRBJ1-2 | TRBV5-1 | TGTGCCAGCAGCTCCCACGAATCGACAGGGGATAACTATGGCTACACCTTC | CASSSHESTGDNYGYTF
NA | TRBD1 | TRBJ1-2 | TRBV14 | TGTGCCAGCAGCCAAGGACAGGGGTACTATGGCTACACCTTC | CASSQGQGYYGYTF
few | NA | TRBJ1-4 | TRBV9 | TGTGCCAGCAGCGACGGGGGGGATGAAAAACTGTTTTTT | CASSDGGDEKLFF
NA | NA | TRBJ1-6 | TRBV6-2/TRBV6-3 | TGTGCCAGCAGTTCTAGGTTACCGAAGGCGGATCGTTCACCCCTCCACTTT | CASSSRLPKADRSPLHF
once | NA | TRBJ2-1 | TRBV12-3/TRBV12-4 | TGTGCCAGCACGGAACGGGTCAATGAGCAGTTCTTC | CASTERVNEQFF
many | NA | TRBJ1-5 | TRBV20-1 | TGCAGTGCTAGAGAGAGCAGGTATAGCAATCAGCCCCAGCATTTT | CSARESRYSNQPQHF
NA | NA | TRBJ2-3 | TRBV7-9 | TGTGCCAGCAGCGTAGCTGGACGGAGCTACGATACGCAGTATTTT | CASSVAGRSYDTQYF
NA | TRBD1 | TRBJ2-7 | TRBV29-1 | TGCAGCGTGACCGTCGGTGGACAGGGGACCTACGAGCAGTACTTC | CSVTVGGQGTYEQYF
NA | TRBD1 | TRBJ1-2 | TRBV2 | TGTGCCAGCAGGGAACAGGGGGCGGGTGGCTACACCTTC | CASREQGAGGYTF
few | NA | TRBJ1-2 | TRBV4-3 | TGCGCCAGCAGCCAAGATTACGCGGGCCCCCTTGGCTACACCTTC | CASSQDYAGPLGYTF
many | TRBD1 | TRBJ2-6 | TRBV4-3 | TGCGCCAGCAGCCAAGCCTCGACAGGGCCCTCTGGGGCCAACGTCCTGACTTTC | CASSQASTGPSGANVLTF
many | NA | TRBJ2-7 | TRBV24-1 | TGTGCCACCAGTGATTTCCCGGGGCCTCCCTACGAGCAGTACTTC | CATSDFPGPPYEQYF
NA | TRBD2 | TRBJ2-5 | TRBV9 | TGTGCCAGCAGCGGAACACTAGCGGGGACTACACAAGAGACCCAGTACTTC | CASSGTLAGTTQETQYF
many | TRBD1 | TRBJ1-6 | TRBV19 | TGTGCCAGTATGGGGACAGGGGCTTCACCCCTCCACTTT | CASMGTGASPLHF
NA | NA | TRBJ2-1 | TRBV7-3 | TGTGCCAGCAGCTTAAGCCACGCAGGATCCAATGAGCAGTTCTTC | CASSLSHAGSNEQFF
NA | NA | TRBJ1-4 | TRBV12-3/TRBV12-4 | TGTGCCAGCAGTTTCGATGCAACTAATGAAAAACTGTTTTTT | CASSFDATNEKLFF
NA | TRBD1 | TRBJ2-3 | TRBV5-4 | TGTGCCAGCAGCTTAGTAGGGGGCCTAGGCACAGATACGCAGTATTTT | CASSLVGGLGTDTQYF
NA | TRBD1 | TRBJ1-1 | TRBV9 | TGTGCCAGCAGCGTAGGTACAGGGGGCAACACTGAAGCTTTCTTT | CASSVGTGGNTEAFF
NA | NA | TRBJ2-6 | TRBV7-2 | TGTGCCAGCAGCTTAGCGACAGGCCTGGCCAACGTCCTGACTTTC | CASSLATGLANVLTF
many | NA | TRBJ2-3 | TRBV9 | TGTGCCAGCAGCGTATCCGCCGTTAGAGTGGTCGATACGCAGTATTTT | CASSVSAVRVVDTQYF
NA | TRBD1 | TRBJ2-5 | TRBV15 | TGTGCCACCAGCAAGTACCACACAGGGGACCAAGAGACCCAGTACTTC | CATSKYHTGDQETQYF
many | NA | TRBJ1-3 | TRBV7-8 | TGTGCCAGCAGCCGCCGGCCCAGGGTTGTCGGAAACACCATATATTTT | CASSRRPRVVGNTIYF
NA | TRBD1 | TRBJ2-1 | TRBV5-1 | TGCGCCAGCAGCTTGGAAGGCAGGGGGTTCCACAATGAGCAGTTCTTC | CASSLEGRGFHNEQFF
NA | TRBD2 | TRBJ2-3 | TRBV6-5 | TGTGCCAGCAGTGTGACTAGCGGGGGGGACACAGATACGCAGTATTTT | CASSVTSGGDTDTQYF
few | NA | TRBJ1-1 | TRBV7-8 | TGTGCCAGCAGTCCACCCCGGGGGTTAAACACTGAAGCTTTCTTT | CASSPPRGLNTEAFF
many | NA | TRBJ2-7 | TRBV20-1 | TGCAGTGCTAGTAGTCCCAGGAGATTGGGGGACGAGCAGTACTTC | CSASSPRRLGDEQYF
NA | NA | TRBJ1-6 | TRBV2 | TGTGCCAGCAGTGTTGCCCGTGATTCACCCCTCCACTTT | CASSVARDSPLHF
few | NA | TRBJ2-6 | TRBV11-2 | TGTGCCAGCAGCTTAACCGGGGGGCCGTCTGGGGCCAACGTCCTGACTTTC | CASSLTGGPSGANVLTF
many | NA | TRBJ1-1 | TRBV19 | TGTGCCAGTAGTATAGAAGGGAAACACACTGAAGCTTTCTTT | CASSIEGKHTEAFF
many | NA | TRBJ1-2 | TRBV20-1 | TGCAGTGCTAGAGCGGGGAAGAGTAACTATGGCTACACCTTC | CSARAGKSNYGYTF
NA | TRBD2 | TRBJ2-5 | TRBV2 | TGTGCCAGCAAACTAGCGGGAGGGCCGGGAGAGACCCAGTACTTC | CASKLAGGPGETQYF
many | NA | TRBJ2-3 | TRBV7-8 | TGTGCCAGCAGCTTAGTGGGCCTAATAGATACGCAGTATTTT | CASSLVGLIDTQYF
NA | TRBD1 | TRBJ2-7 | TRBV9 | TGTGCCAGCAGCACAGAGGGGACAGGGCTTTCCTACGAGCAGTACTTC | CASSTEGTGLSYEQYF
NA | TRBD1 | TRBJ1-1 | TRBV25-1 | TGTGCCAGCAGTGTTGCGGACAGGGAGGACACTGAAGCTTTCTTT | CASSVADREDTEAFF
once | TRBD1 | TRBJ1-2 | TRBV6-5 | TGTGCCAGCAGACTACGGCCCAACAGGGGAGACAGCTATGGCTACACCTTC | CASRLRPNRGDSYGYTF
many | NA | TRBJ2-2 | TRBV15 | TGTGCCACCGGTCCCCATTACACCGGGGAGCTGTTTTTT | CATGPHYTGELFF
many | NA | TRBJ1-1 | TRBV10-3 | TGTGCCATCAGTGAAGACGGGCCCATGAACACTGAAGCTTTCTTT | CAISEDGPMNTEAFF
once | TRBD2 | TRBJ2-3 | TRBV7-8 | TGTGCCAGCAGCTTAGAGTTGGGGCTAGCGGGGGGCGCCACAGATACGCAGTATTTT | CASSLELGLAGGATDTQYF
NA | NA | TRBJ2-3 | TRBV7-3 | TGTGCCAGCAGCCCGCGTGGGCGGGGTAGCACAGATACGCAGTATTTT | CASSPRGRGSTDTQYF
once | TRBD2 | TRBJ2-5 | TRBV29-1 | TGCAGCGTGGATGGGACTAGCGGAGGCCAAGAGACCCAGTACTTC | CSVDGTSGGQETQYF
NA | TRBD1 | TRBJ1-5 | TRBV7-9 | TGTGCCAGCAGTGCAGGGGGCCGACAGCCCCAGCATTTT | CASSAGGRQPQHF
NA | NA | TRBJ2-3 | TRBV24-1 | TGTGCCACCAGTGATTGGATGGGCACAGATACGCAGTATTTT | CATSDWMGTDTQYF
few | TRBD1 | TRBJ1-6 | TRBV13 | TGTGCCAGCAGCCCCGGGACAGGGAGCTCACCCCTCCACTTT | CASSPGTGSSPLHF
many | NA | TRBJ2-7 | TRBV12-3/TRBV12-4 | TGTGCCAGCAGTTTAGGGACAGTGTCCTACGAGCAGTACTTC | CASSLGTVSYEQYF
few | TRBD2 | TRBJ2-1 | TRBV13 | TGTGCCAGCAGCTTATCGGGGGGGGACTACAGCTACAATGAGCAGTTCTTC | CASSLSGGDYSYNEQFF
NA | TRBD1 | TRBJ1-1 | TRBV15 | TGTGCCACCAGCCGGGACAGGGGTGGTCCTGAAGCTTTCTTT | CATSRDRGGPEAFF